The sample holds many counts of the clone carrying this T cell receptor (beta chain). The record originates from a study of regulatory T cells in long-lasting Graves disease. Combining iRepertoire HTBI primers with Arm-PCR of CDR3 regions, the authors built TCR beta libraries. TCRdb independently ran MiXCR on the multiplex PCR reads; one entry per CDR3 protein. Of roughly 400,000 distinct CDR3 sequences in the sample, approximately 16% were seen once. The V gene lost 4 bases and the J gene lost 5 bases, with 12 bases spanning the gap. CDR1 LNHDA and CDR2 SQIVND come from the germline V gene (reference sequence). CDR3 length: 14 amino acids. Time point denoted: newly diagnosed GD, antithyroid drugs for less than 3 months. Extracted RNA from PBMCs served as the source of the TCR library. Another study also made use of these data, one on T cells in Graves' hyperthyroidism and ophthalmopathy. That source reports: The diagnoses drew upon clinical symptoms, serum thyroxine and TRAb, thyroid ultrasound and orbital computed tomography.

This clonotype was sampled from a woman between 40 and 50 years old with Graves disease. The chain recombines TRBV19 with TRBJ1-5; possibly TRBD1 for D (5 bases). The sequenced sample was peripheral blood mononuclear cells (PBMCs), obtained at new diagnosis, from a patient treated with antithyroid drugs. CDR3 DNA: TGTGCCAGTAGTAACGGGGCAGTCTATCAGCCCCAGCATTTT. This sequence encodes CASSNGAVYQPQHF.